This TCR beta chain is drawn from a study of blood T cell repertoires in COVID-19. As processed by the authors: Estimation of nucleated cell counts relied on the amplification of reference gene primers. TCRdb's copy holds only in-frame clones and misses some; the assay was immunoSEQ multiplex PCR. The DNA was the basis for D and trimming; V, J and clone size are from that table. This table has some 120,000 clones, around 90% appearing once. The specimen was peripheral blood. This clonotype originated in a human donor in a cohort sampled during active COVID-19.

The CDR3 loop is CASSQGYGLDTQYF. In nucleotides, the CDR3 is TGTGCCAGCAGCCAAGGGTACGGTTTAGATACGCAGTATTTT. This chain links TRBV4-2 with TRBJ2-3, with D unresolved. Germline values: CDR1 LGHNA, CDR2 YNFKEQ. The V gene lost 1 base and the J gene lost 5 bases, with 10 bases spanning the gap. The CDR3 sequence is 14 residues long.